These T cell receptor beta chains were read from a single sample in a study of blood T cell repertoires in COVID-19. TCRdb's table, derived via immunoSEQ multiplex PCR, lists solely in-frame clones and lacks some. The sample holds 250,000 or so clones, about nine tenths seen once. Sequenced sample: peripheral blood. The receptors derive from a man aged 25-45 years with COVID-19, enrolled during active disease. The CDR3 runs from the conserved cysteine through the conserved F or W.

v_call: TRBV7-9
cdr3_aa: CASTLLGNTIYF

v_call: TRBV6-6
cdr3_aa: CASPRQSGSVTLEQYF

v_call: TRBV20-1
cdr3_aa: CSVNSGNTIYF

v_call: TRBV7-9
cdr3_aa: CASSFDVGVTDTQYF

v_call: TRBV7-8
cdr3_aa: CASSLKGVQEYF

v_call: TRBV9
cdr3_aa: CASSVEGAGVDEQYF

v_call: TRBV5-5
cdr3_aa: CASSLGGTVNYGYTF

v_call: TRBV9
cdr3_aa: CASSFGLPQETQYF

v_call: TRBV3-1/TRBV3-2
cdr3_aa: CATSSGALYEQYF

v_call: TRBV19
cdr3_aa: CASSIHPRYEQYF

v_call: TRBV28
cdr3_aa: CASKRTGPNYGYTF

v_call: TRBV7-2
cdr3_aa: CASSLETGHYGYTF

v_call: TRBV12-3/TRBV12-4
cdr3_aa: CASKNSNYGYTF